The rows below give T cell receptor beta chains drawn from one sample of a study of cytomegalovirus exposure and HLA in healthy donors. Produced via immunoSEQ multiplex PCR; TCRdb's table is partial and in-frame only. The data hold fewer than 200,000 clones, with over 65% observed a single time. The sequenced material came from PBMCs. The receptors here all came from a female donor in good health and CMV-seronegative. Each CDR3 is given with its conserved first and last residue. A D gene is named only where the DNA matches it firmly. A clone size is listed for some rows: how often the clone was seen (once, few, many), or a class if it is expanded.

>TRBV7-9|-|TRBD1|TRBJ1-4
CASSLAGGEKLFF
TGTGCCAGCAGCTTAGCAGGGGGCGAAAAACTGTTTTTT
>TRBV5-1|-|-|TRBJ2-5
CASSLPQRDWTIQTQYF
TGCGCCAGCAGCTTGCCTCAGAGGGACTGGACAATACAGACCCAGTACTTC
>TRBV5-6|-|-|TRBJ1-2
CASSLGGSDYGYTF
TGTGCCAGCAGCTTGGGGGGTAGCGACTATGGCTACACCTTC
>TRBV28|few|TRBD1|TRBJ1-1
CASSPFGQGEGDTEAFF
TGTGCCAGCAGTCCCTTCGGACAGGGGGAAGGAGACACTGAAGCTTTCTTT
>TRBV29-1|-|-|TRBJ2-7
CSINSPDSFGDEQYF
TGCAGCATAAACTCCCCCGACTCTTTCGGGGACGAGCAGTACTTC
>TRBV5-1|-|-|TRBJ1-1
CASSLEQGATEAFF
TGCGCCAGCAGCTTGGAACAGGGAGCCACTGAAGCTTTCTTT
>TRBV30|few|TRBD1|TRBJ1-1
CAWSGNRGERAFF
TGTGCCTGGAGTGGGAACAGGGGTGAGAGAGCTTTCTTT
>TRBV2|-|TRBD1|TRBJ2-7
CASSGQGLNFAEQYF
TGTGCCAGCAGTGGACAGGGATTGAATTTTGCCGAGCAGTACTTC
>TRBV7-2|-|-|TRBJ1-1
CASSGEITLNTEAFF
TGTGCCAGCAGCGGGGAGATCACCTTAAACACTGAAGCTTTCTTT
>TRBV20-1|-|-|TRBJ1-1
CSASRGEAFF
TGCAGTGCTAGTAGGGGAGAAGCTTTCTTT
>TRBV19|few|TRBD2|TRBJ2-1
CASSLAGGYNEQFF
TGTGCCAGTAGTTTAGCGGGAGGTTACAATGAGCAGTTCTTC
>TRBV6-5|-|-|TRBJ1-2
CASSSMGGNYGYTF
TGTGCCAGCAGCTCCATGGGGGGTAACTATGGCTACACCTTC
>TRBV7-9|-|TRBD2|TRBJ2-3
CAIPARGAQDTQYF
TGTGCCATCCCGGCGCGGGGGGCTCAAGATACGCAGTATTTT
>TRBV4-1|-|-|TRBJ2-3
CASSHGDVTDTQYF
TGCGCCAGCAGCCACGGAGACGTCACAGATACGCAGTATTTT
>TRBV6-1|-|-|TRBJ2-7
CASSEGDRHLGNEQYF
TGTGCCAGCAGTGAAGGAGACAGGCATCTCGGCAACGAGCAGTACTTC
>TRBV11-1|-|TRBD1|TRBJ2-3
CASSETGVGDTQYF
TGTGCCAGCAGCGAAACAGGGGTCGGGGATACGCAGTATTTT
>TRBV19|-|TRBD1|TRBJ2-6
CASRDRGSGANVLTF
TGTGCCAGCCGGGACAGGGGATCTGGGGCCAACGTCCTGACTTTC
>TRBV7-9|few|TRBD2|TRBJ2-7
CASSLGSSGRALHEQYF
TGTGCCAGCAGCTTAGGGTCAAGCGGGAGGGCCCTCCACGAGCAGTACTTC
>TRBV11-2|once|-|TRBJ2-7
CASSSARAVEQYF
TGTGCCAGCAGCTCGGCAAGAGCGGTAGAGCAGTACTTC
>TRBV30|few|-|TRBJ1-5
CAWSVIQGQPQHF
TGTGCCTGGAGTGTTATACAGGGCCAGCCCCAGCATTTT
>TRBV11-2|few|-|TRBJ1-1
CASSLDGRANTEAFF
TGTGCCAGCAGCTTAGATGGGAGGGCGAACACTGAAGCTTTCTTT
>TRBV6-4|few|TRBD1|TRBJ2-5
CASSPGGTGRGETQYF
TGTGCCAGCAGTCCGGGTGGGACAGGGCGTGGAGAGACCCAGTACTTC
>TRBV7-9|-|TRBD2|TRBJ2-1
CASSSILAGGYNEQFF
TGTGCCAGCAGCTCGATTTTAGCGGGGGGCTACAATGAGCAGTTCTTC
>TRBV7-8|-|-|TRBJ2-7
CASSLRGNRELWGGYEQYF
TGTGCCAGCAGCCTCAGGGGGAACAGGGAACTGTGGGGAGGCTACGAGCAGTACTTC
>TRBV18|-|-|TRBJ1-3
CASSPVRQNSGNTIYF
TGTGCCAGCTCACCGGTCAGACAAAACTCTGGAAACACCATATATTTT
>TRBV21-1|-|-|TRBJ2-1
CASSEYTGNEQFF
TGTGCCAGCAGCGAATACACAGGCAATGAGCAGTTCTTC
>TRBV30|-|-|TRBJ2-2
CAWSDFPGYTGELFF
TGTGCCTGGAGCGACTTCCCTGGGTACACCGGGGAGCTGTTTTTT
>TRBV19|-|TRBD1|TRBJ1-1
CASSSLRGQFRGFF
TGTGCCAGTAGTTCCCTTAGGGGACAGTTTCGTGGTTTCTTT
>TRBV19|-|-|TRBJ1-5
CASIIGAGFSNQPQHF
TGTGCCAGTATCATCGGGGCGGGGTTTAGCAATCAGCCCCAGCATTTT
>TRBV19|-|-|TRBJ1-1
CASREGLNTEAFF
TGTGCCAGTCGGGAGGGCCTGAACACTGAAGCTTTCTTT
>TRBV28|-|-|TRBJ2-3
CASRRTSTDTQYF
TGTGCCAGCAGGCGCACTAGCACAGATACGCAGTATTTT